The sequence of this TCR beta chain was determined in a study of T cell responses to AZD1222 COVID-19 vaccine. Data came from immunoSEQ multiplex PCR; TCRdb stores just in-frame clones and leaves some out. In the table there are over 70,000 clones, roughly 87% of which are singletons. Trimming removed 2 bases at V and 3 bases at J, with 13 bases between. CDR3 size: 15 residues. Germline CDR1 reads MNHNS; CDR2 reads SASEGT. This sequence joins TRBV6-1 and TRBJ2-5, with a tentative D call TRBD2 (5 bases). This receptor was taken from an adult who received the AZD1222 COVID-19 vaccine. Sequencing used peripheral blood, obtained 28 days after the second AZD1222 dose. The CDR3 sequence is CASSELLAREETQYF. CDR3 nucleotides: TGTGCCAGCAGTGAACTTCTAGCCAGAGAAGAGACCCAGTACTTC.